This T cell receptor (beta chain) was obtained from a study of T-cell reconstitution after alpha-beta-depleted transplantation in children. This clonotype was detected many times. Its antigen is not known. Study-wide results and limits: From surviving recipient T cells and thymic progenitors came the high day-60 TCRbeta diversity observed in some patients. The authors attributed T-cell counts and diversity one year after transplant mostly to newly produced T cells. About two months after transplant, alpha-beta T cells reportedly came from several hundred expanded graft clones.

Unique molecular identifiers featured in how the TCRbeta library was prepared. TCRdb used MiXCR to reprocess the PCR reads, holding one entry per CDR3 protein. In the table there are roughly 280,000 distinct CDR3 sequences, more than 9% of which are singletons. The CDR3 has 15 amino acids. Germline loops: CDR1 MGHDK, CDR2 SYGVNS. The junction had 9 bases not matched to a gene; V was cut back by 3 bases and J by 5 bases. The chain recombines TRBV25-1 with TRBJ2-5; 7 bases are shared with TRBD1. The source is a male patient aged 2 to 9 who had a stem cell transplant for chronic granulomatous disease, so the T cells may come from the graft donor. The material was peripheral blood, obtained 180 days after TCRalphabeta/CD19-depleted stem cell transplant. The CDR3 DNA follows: TGTGCCAGCAGTGACACAGGGGCAGGTCGGGAGACCCAGTACTTC. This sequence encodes CASSDTGAGRETQYF.